The 13 T cell receptor beta chains below were found in one sample sequenced in a study of STAT5B mutations in CD4+ large granular lymphocyte leukemia. Clones were sequenced by immunoSEQ multiplex PCR, and TCRdb holds only the in-frame ones, with some missing. The sample shows about 40,000 clones, about 81% of them seen only once. Sequencing was done on a sample of CD4+ T cells from blood buffy coats. These receptors were taken from a human donor in good health.

The rearrangement links TRBV9 to TRBJ1-6; a possible D gene is TRBD1 (5 bases). Trimming took 2 bases from V and 9 from J, leaving 12 bases between them. Germline loops: CDR1 SGDLS, CDR2 YYNGEE. The CDR3 runs to 14 residues. The CDR3 DNA sequence: TGTGCCAGCAGCGTCCAAGGGGAGCGTTCACCCCTCCACTTT. It yields the protein CASSVQGERSPLHF.

This chain uses TRBV27 with TRBJ1-2; no clear D. The germline V gene has CDR1 MNHEY and CDR2 SMNVEV (reference sequence). V gave up 0 bases and J gave up 2 bases, with 7 bases separating them. The CDR3 consists of 14 residues. CDR3 nucleotides: TGTGCCAGCAGTTTATCGTACGGAAACTATGGCTACACCTTC. It is translated as CASSLSYGNYGYTF.

This clone was detected once. The chain uses TRBV19 and TRBJ2-7, with 8 bases identical to TRBD2. The germline V gene has CDR1 LNHDA and CDR2 SQIVND (reference sequence). The CDR3 totals 15 residues. V trimming: 1 base; J trimming: 4 bases; junction bases outside the gene matches: 6. The CDR3 coding sequence is TGTGCCAGTAGTATAGCGGGAGGGCCCCCTTACGAGCAGTACTTC. It is translated as CASSIAGGPPYEQYF.

V usage is TRBV5-8 and J usage is TRBJ2-3; 12 nucleotides agree with TRBD2. The CDR3 is made up of 15 amino acids. V gave up 4 bases and J gave up 4 bases; unmatched junction bases: 4. Looked up from germline, CDR1 is SGHTS and CDR2 is YDEGEE. CDR3 residues: CASSAGLAGPDTQYF. CDR3 nucleotides: TGTGCCAGCAGCGCGGGACTAGCGGGTCCAGATACGCAGTATTTT.

This clone appeared once. The rearrangement joins TRBV14 to TRBJ2-7; D is perhaps TRBD1 (5 bases). Trimming took 1 base from V and 0 from J, leaving 19 bases between them. CDR3 length: 18 amino acids. Germline V gene lookup returns CDR1 SGHDN and CDR2 FVKESK. The DNA for the CDR3 is TGTGCCAGCAGCCAAGGACAGAAACGCACGGACGTCTCCTACGAGCAGTACTTC. Protein product: CASSQGQKRTDVSYEQYF.

The chain recombines TRBV5-6 with TRBJ1-2, with 7 positions matching TRBD1. The CDR3 loop spans 15 amino acids. The germline gives CDR1 SGHDT, CDR2 YYEEEE. Trimming removed 4 bases from V and 0 bases from J; junction bases left unmatched: 6. The CDR3 loop is CASSIRQGANYGYTF. The DNA of the CDR3 is TGTGCCAGCAGCATCCGACAGGGAGCTAACTATGGCTACACCTTC. Complete variable domain (other parts from reference TRBV5-6 and TRBJ1-2): DAGVTQSPTHLIKTRGQQVTLRCSPKSGHDTVSWYQQALGQGPQFIFQYYEEEERQRGNFPDRFSGHQFPNYSSELNVNALLLGDSALYLCASSIRQGANYGYTFGSGTRLTVV.

The chain combines TRBV19 with TRBJ1-1; D remains unclear. Germline V gives CDR1 LNHDA, CDR2 SQIVND (reference sequence). The length of the CDR3 is 13 residues. V dropped 2 bases and J dropped 4 bases, with 8 bases sitting between them. CDR3 sequence reads: CASSITGGTEAFF. Written as DNA, the CDR3 is TGTGCCAGTAGTATAACGGGAGGCACTGAAGCTTTCTTT.

This chain links TRBV5-1 with TRBJ1-4, with 11 bases that match TRBD1. This CDR3 region has 15 residues. Per the germline V gene, CDR1 is SGHRS and CDR2 is YFSETQ. Germline trimming cut 5 bases from V and 8 bases from J; bases unmatched to any gene: 8. The CDR3 loop reads CASSFGQGAREKLFF. In DNA form, the CDR3 reads TGCGCCAGCAGTTTTGGACAGGGGGCTCGAGAAAAACTGTTTTTT.

The J gene is TRBJ1-1, the V gene TRBV6-1, with a possible D match to TRBD1 (5 bases). The germline V and J ends were trimmed by 4 bases and 0 bases, with 15 bases remaining between them. Germline-derived CDR1 and CDR2 are MNHNS and SASEGT. This CDR3 comprises 16 residues. The CDR3 bases are TGTGCCAGCAGTGCCTTCGGGGGGTTTATGAACACTGAAGCTTTCTTT. As protein: CASSAFGGFMNTEAFF.

Concerning this clone: One end of the junction is discordant with germline, which a read error may explain. The V and J genes are TRBV9 and TRBJ1-6; the D gene is possibly TRBD1 (5 bases). The CDR3 extends over 17 amino acids. CDR1 SGDLS and CDR2 YYNGEE come from the germline V gene. The CDR3 DNA is TGTGCCAGCAGCGTAGAAATTCAGGGTTCCTACAATTCACCCCTCCACTTT. Its protein product is CASSVEIQGSYNSPLHF.

This chain links TRBV9 with TRBJ2-5; a weak D match, TRBD2 (6 bases). Trimming took off 4 bases at V and 5 bases at J, with 24 bases between the two ends. Germline CDR1 SGDLS, CDR2 YYNGEE. This CDR3 comprises 17 residues. CDR3 residues: CASSTRGSAMAGETQYF. CDR3 sequence (DNA): TGTGCCAGCAGCACGAGGGGATCCGCGATGGCGGGGGAGACCCAGTACTTC.

This clone came up once. The chain has TRBV11-2 and TRBJ2-7; D is ambiguous. Germline CDR1 reads SGHAT; CDR2 reads FQNNGV. Trimming left V 3 bases short and J 4 bases short, with 13 bases between. The CDR3 has 14 residues. The CDR3 bases are TGTGCCAGCAGCTTTAATGGGCGTCTTTACGAGCAGTACTTC. Its translation is CASSFNGRLYEQYF.

This clone has more than one count but fewer than ten. This chain uses TRBV5-1 with TRBJ1-4, with TRBD1 as a possible D gene (6 bases). The CDR3 has 13 amino acids. With 4 bases removed from V and 6 bases from J, the gap between germline ends came to 10 bases. Germline CDR1 is SGHRS and CDR2 is YFSETQ. CDR3 sequence: CASSLWTDEKLFF. In DNA, the CDR3 is TGCGCCAGCAGCCTGTGGACAGATGAAAAACTGTTTTTT.